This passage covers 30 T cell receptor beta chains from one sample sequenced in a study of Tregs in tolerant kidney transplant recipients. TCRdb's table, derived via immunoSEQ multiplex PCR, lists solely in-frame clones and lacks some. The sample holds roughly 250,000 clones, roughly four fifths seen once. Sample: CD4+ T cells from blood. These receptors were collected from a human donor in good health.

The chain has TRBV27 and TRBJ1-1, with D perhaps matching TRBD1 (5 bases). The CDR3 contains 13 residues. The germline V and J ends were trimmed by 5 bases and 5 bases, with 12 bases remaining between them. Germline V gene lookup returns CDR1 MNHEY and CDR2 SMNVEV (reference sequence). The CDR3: CASSPRGFTEAFF. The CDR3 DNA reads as TGTGCCAGCAGTCCGAGGGGATTTACTGAAGCTTTCTTT.

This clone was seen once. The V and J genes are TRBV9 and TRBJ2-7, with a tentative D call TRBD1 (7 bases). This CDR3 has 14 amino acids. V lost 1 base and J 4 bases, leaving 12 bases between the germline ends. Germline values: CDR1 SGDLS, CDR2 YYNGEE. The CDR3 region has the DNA TGTGCCAGCAGCGTATCCCCAGGGGGGTACGAGCAGTACTTC. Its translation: CASSVSPGGYEQYF.

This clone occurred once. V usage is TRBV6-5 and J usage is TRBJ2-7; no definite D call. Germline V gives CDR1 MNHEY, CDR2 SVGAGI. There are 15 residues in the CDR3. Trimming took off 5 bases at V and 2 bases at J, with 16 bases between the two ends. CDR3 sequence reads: CASSTHRVVTYEQYF. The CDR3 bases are TGTGCCAGCAGTACCCATAGGGTTGTTACCTACGAGCAGTACTTC.

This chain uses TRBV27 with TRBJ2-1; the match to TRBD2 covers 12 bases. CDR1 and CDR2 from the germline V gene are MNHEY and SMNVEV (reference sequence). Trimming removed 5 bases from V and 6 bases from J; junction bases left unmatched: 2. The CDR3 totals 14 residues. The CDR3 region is CASSGGLAGNEQFF. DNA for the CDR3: TGTGCCAGCAGTGGGGGACTAGCGGGCAATGAGCAGTTCTTC.

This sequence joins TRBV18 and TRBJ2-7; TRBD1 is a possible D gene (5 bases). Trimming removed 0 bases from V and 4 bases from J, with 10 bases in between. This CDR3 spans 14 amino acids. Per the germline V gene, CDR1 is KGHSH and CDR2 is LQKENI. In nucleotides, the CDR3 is TGTGCCAGCTCACCACCAGGGGTTAAGTACGAGCAGTACTTC. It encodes CASSPPGVKYEQYF.

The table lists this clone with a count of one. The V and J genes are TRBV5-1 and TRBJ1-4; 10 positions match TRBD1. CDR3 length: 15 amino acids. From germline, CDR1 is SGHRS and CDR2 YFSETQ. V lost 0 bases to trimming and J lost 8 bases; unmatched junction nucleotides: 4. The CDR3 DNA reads TGCGCCAGCAGCTTGGTCGGGACAGGGGAGGAAAAACTGTTTTTT. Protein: CASSLVGTGEEKLFF.

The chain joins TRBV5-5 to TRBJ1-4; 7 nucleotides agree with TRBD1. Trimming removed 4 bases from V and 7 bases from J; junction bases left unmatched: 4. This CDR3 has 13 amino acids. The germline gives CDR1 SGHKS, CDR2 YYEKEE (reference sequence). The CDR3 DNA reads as TGTGCCAGCAGCCCCGGGACAGTTGAAAAACTGTTTTTT. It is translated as CASSPGTVEKLFF.

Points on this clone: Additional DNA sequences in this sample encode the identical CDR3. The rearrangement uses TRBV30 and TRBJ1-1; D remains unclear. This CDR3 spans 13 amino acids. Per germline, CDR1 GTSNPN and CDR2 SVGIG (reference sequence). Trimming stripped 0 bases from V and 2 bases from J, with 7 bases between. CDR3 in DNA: TGTGCCTGGAGTGTCCAAGGTAACACTGAAGCTTTCTTT. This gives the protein CAWSVQGNTEAFF. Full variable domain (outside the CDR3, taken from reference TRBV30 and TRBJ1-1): SQTIHQWPATLVQPVGSPLSLECTVEGTSNPNLYWYRQAAGRGLQLLFYSVGIGQISSEVPQNLSASRPQDRQFILSSKKLLLSDSGFYLCAWSVQGNTEAFFGQGTRLTVV.

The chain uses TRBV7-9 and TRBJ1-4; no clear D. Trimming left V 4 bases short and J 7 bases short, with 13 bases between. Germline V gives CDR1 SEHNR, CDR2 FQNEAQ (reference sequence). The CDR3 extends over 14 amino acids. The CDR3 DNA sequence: TGTGCCAGCAGCTCCGTCTCACGGGGTGAAAAACTGTTTTTT. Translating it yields CASSSVSRGEKLFF.

For the CDR3, the DNA is TGTGCCAGCTCTCAGGGTTGGGGTGGTGTTGGCTACACCTTC. Protein product: CASSQGWGGVGYTF. V usage is TRBV5-8 and J usage is TRBJ1-2, with D perhaps TRBD1 (5 bases). The V gene's germline CDR1 is SGHTS and CDR2 YDEGEE. The CDR3 covers 14 residues. Trimming removed 7 bases from V and 7 bases from J, with 20 bases in between. The full variable domain, completed using reference TRBV5-8 and TRBJ1-2, is EAGVTQSPTHLIKTRGQQATLRCSPISGHTSVYWYQQALGLGLQFLLWYDEGEERNRGNFPPRFSGRQFPNYSSELNVNALELEDSALYLCASSQGWGGVGYTFGSGTRLTVV.

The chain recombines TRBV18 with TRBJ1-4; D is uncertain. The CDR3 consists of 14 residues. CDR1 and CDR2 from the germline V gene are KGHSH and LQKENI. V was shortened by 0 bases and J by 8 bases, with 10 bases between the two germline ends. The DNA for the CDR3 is TGTGCCAGCTCACCACCATCGGCCCTCGAAAAACTGTTTTTT. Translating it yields CASSPPSALEKLFF.

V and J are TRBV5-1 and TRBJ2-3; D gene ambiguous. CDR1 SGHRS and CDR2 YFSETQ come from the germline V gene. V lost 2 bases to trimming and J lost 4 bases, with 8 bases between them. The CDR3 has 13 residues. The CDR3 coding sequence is TGCGCCAGCAGCTTCGGAACTTCAGATACGCAGTATTTT. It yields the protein CASSFGTSDTQYF. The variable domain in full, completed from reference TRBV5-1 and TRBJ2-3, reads KAGVTQTPRYLIKTRGQQVTLSCSPISGHRSVSWYQQTPGQGLQFLFEYFSETQRNKGNFPGRFSGRQFSNSRSEMNVSTLELGDSALYLCASSFGTSDTQYFGPGTRLTVL.

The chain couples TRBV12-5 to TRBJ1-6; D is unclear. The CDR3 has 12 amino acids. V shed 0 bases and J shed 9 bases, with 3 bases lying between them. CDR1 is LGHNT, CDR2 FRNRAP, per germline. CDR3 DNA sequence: TGTGCTAGTGGTTTGGTGTCTTCACCCCTCCACTTT. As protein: CASGLVSSPLHF.

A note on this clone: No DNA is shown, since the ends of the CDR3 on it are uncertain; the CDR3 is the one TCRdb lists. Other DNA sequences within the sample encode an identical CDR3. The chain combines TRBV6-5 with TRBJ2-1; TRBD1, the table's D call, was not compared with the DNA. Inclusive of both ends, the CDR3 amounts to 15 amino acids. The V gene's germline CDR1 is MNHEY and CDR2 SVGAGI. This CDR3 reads CASRPSFGTGTKEFF.

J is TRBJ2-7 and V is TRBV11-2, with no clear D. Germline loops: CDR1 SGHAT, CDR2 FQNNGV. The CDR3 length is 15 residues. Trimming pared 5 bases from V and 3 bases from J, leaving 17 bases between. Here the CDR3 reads CASSAGLDSDYEQYF. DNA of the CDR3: TGTGCCAGCAGCGCAGGATTAGATTCTGACTACGAGCAGTACTTC.

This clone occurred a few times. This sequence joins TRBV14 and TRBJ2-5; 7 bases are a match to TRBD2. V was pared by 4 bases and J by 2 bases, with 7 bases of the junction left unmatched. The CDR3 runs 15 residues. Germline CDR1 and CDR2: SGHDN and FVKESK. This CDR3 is CASSRGLGIQETQYF. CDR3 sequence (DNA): TGTGCCAGCAGCCGCGGACTAGGGATTCAAGAGACCCAGTACTTC. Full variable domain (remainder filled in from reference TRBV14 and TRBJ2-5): EAGVTQFPSHSVIEKGQTVTLRCDPISGHDNLYWYRRVMGKEIKFLLHFVKESKQDESGMPNNRFLAERTGGTYSTLKVQPAELEDSGVYFCASSRGLGIQETQYFGPGTRLLVL.

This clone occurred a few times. The CDR3 DNA reads TGTGCCAGCAGCGATACTAGGACAGGGCGGGCCCAGTACTTC. As protein: CASSDTRTGRAQYF. The chain employs TRBV14 and TRBJ2-5; 8 positions match TRBD1. Per the germline V gene, CDR1 is SGHDN and CDR2 is FVKESK. Trimming took 5 bases from V and 9 from J; bases not matched to a gene: 11. The CDR3 sequence is 14 residues long.

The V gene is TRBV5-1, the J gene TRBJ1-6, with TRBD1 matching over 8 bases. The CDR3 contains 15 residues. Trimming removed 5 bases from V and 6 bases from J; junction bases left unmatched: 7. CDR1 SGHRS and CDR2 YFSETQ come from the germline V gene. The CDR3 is CASRPAQGANSPLHF. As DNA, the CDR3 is TGCGCCAGCAGACCCGCGCAGGGGGCTAATTCACCCCTCCACTTT.

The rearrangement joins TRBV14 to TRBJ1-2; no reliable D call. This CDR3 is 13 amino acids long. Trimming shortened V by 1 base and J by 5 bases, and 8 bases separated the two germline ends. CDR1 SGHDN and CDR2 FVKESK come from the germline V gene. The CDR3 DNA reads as TGTGCCAGCAGCCAAGGAATGCAGTATGGCTACACCTTC. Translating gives CASSQGMQYGYTF.

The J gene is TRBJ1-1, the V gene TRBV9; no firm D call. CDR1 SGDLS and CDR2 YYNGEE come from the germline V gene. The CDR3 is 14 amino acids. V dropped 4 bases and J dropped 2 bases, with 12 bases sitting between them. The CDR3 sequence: CASSPRTSNTEAFF. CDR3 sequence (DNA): TGTGCCAGCAGCCCCCGAACGTCTAACACTGAAGCTTTCTTT.

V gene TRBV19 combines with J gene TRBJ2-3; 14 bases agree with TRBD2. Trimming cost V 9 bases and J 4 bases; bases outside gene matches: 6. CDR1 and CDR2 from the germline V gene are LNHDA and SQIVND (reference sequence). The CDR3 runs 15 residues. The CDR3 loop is CARRLAGGKADTQYF. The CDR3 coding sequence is TGTGCCAGAAGACTAGCGGGAGGGAAGGCAGATACGCAGTATTTT.

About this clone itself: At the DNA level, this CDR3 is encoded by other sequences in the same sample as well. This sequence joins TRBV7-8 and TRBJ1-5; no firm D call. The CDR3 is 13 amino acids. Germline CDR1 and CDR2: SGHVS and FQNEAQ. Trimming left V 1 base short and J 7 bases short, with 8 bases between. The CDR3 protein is CASSLVPGQPQHF. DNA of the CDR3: TGTGCCAGCAGCTTAGTGCCCGGGCAGCCCCAGCATTTT.

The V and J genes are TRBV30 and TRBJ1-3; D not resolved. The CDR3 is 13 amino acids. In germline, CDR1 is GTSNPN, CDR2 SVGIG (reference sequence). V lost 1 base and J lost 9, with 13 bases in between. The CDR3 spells CAWSARVAGTIYF. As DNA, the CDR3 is TGTGCCTGGAGTGCACGGGTTGCTGGCACCATATATTTT.

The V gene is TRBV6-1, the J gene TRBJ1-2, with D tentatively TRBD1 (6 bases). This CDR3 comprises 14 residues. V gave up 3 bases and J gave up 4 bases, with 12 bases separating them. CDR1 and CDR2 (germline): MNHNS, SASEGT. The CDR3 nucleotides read TGTGCCAGCAGTGAGTTAGGGGGAGGCTATGGCTACACCTTC. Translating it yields CASSELGGGYGYTF.

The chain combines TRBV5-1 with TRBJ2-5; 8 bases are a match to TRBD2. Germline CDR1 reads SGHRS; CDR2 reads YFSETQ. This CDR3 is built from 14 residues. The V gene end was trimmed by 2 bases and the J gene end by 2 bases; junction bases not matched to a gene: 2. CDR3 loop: CASSFSGAQETQYF. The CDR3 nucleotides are TGCGCCAGCAGCTTTAGCGGGGCACAAGAGACCCAGTACTTC. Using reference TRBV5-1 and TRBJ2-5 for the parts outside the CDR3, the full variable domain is KAGVTQTPRYLIKTRGQQVTLSCSPISGHRSVSWYQQTPGQGLQFLFEYFSETQRNKGNFPGRFSGRQFSNSRSEMNVSTLELGDSALYLCASSFSGAQETQYFGPGTRLLVL.

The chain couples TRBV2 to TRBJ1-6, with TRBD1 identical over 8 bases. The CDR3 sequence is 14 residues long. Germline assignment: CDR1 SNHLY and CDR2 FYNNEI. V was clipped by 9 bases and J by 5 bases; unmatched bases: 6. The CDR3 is CARRWTGHNSPLHF. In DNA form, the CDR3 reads TGTGCCAGGAGATGGACAGGGCATAATTCACCCCTCCACTTT. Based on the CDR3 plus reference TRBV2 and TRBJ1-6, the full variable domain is EPEVTQTPSHQVTQMGQEVILRCVPISNHLYFYWYRQILGQKVEFLVSFYNNEISEKSEIFDDQFSVERPDGSNFTLKIRSTKLEDSAMYFCARRWTGHNSPLHFGNGTRLTVT.

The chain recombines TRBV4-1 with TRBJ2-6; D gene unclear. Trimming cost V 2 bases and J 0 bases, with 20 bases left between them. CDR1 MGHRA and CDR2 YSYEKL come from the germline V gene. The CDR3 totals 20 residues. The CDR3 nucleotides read TGCGCCAGCAGCCAACCATCGGGCCCCAGAGCTGCCTCTGGGGCCAACGTCCTGACTTTC. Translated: CASSQPSGPRAASGANVLTF.

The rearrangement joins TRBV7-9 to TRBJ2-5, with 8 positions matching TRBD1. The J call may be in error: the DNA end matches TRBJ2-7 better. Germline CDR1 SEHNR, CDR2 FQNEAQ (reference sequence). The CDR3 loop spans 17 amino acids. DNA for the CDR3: TGTGCCAGCAGCCCGACAGGGGCCACACGGAGAAACTACGAGCAGTACTTC. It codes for CASSPTGATRRNYEQYF.

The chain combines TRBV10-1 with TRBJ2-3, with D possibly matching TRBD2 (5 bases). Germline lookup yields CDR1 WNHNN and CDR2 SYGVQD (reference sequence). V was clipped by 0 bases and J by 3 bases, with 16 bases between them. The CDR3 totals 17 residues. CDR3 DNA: TGCGCCAGCAGTGAGTCGAGGAGCGGAAGAGGGACAGATACGCAGTATTTT. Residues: CASSESRSGRGTDTQYF.

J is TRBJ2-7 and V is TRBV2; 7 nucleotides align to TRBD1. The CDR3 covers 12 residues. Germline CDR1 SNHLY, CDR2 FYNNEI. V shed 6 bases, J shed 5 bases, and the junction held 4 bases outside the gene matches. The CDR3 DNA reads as TGTGCCAGCAGACCAACAGGGGACGAGCAGTACTTC. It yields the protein CASRPTGDEQYF.